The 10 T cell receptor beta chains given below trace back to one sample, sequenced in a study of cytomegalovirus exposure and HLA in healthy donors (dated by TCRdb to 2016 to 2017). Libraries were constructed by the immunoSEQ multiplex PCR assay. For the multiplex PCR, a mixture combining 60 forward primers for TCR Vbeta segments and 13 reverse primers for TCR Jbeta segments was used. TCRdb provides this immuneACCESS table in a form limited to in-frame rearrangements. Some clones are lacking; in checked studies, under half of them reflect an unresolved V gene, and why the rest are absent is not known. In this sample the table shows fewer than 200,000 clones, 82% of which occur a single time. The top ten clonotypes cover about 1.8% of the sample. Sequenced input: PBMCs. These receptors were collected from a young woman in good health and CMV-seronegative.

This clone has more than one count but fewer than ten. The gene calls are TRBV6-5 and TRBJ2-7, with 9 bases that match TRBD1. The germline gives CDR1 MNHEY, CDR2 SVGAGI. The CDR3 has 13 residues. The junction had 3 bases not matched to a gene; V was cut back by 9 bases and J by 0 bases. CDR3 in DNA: TGTGCCAGGGGACAGGGTGACTCCTACGAGCAGTACTTC. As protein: CARGQGDSYEQYF.

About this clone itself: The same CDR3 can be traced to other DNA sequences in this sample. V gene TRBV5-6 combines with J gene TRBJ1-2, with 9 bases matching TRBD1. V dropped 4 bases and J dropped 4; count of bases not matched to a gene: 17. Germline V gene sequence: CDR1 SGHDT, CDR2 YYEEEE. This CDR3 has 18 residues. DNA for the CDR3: TGTGCCAGCAGCGCCCCCGGGACAGGGACGAGAGCAAGCTATGGCTACACCTTC. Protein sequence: CASSAPGTGTRASYGYTF.

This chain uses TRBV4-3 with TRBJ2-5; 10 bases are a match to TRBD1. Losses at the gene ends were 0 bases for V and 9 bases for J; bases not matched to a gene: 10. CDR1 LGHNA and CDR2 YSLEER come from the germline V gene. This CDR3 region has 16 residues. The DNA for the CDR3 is TGCGCCAGCAGCCAAGATCCCGGGACAGGGGATTGTTCCCAGTACTTC. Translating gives CASSQDPGTGDCSQYF.

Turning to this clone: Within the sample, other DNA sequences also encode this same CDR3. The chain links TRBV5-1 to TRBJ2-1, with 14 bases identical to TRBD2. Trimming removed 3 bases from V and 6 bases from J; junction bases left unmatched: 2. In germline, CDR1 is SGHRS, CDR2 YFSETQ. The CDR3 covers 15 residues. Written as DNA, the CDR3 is TGCGCCAGCAGCTCGGGACTAGCGGGGGTCAATGAGCAGTTCTTC. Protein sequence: CASSSGLAGVNEQFF.

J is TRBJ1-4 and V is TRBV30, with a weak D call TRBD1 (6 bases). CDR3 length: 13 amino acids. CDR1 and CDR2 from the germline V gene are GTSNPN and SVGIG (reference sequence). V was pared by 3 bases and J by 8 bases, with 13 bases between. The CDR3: CAWSLGGNEKLFF. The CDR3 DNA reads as TGTGCCTGGAGCCTAGGGGGAAACGAAAAACTGTTTTTT.

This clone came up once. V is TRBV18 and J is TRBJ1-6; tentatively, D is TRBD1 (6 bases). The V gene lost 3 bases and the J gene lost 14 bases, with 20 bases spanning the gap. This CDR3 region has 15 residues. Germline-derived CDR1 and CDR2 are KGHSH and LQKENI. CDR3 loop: CASSPGAPGHTSLHF. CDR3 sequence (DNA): TGTGCCAGCTCACCGGGAGCTCCGGGACATACATCCCTCCACTTT.

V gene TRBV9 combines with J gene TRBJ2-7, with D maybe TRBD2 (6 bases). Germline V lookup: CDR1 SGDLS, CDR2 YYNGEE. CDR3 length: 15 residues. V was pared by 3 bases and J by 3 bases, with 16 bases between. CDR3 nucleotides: TGTGCCAGCAGCGCCCTAGCGTCTGATGTCTACGAGCAGTACTTC. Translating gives CASSALASDVYEQYF.

CDR3 sequence (DNA): TGTGCCAGCAACCCGGGCGGGGTCAACATCAATGAGCAGTTCTTC. Translating gives CASNPGGVNINEQFF. The J gene is TRBJ2-1, the V gene TRBV2; TRBD2 is a possible D gene (6 bases). Germline CDR1 and CDR2: SNHLY and FYNNEI. The V and J ends lost 7 bases and 6 bases respectively, with 19 bases between them. The CDR3 covers 15 residues.

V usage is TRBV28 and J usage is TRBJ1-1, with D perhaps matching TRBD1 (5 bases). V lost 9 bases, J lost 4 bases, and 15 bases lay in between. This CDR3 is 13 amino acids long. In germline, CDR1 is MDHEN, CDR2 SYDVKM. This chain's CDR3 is CASSGTGGTEAFF. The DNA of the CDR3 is TGTGCCAGTTCAGGGACCGGGGGCACTGAAGCTTTCTTT.

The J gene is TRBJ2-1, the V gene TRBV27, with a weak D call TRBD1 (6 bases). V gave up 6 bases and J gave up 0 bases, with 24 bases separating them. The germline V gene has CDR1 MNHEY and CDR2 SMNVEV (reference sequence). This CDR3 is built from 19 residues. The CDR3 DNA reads TGTGCCAGCAGGACAGTAAGACTAAGAGAAGGGGGCTCCTACAATGAGCAGTTCTTC. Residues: CASRTVRLREGGSYNEQFF.